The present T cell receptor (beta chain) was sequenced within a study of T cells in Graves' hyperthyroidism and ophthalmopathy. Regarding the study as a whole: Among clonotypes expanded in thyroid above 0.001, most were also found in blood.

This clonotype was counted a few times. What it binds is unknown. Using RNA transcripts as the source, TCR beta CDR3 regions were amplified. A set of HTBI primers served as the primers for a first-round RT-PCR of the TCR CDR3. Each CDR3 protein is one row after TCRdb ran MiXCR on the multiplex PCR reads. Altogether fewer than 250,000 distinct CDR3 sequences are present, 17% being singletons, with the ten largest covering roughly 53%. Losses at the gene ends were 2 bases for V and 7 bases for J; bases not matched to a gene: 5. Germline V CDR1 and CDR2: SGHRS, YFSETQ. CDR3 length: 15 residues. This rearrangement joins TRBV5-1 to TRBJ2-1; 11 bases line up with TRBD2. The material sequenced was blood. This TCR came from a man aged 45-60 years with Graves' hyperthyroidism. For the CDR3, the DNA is TGCGCCAGCAGCTTACTAGCGGGAGAACCAAATGAGCAGTTCTTC. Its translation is CASSLLAGEPNEQFF.